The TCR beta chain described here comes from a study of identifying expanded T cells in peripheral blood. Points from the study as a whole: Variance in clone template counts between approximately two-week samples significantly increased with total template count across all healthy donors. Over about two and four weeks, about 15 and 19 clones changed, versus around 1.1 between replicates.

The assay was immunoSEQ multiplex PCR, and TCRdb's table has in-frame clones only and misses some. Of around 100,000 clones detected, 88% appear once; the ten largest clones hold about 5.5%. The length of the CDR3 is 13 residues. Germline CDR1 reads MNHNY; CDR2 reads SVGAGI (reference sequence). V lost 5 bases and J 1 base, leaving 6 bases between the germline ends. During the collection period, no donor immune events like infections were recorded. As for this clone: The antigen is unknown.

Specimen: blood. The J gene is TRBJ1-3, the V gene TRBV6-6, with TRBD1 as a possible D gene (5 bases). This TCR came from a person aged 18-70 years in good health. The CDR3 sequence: CASSGGSGNTIYF. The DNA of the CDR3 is TGTGCCAGCAGTGGGGGGTCTGGAAACACCATATATTTT.